Listed below are T cell receptor beta chains from one sample, sequenced in a study of T cell responses to AZD1222 COVID-19 vaccine. Assay: immunoSEQ multiplex PCR; the TCRdb copy retains only in-frame clones and omits some. This sample carries more than 150,000 clones, just under 90% of them seen once, and the ten largest clones take around 5.8%. Sample: peripheral blood, taken on day 0 of AZD1222 vaccination. Source of these receptors: an adult in good health. The CDR3 runs from the conserved cysteine through the conserved F or W. The D gene is left open where the match is weak. Only some rows state a clone size, as once, few, many or a class for expanded clones.

v_call	j_call	clone_size	d_call	cdr3_aa	cdr3_nt
TRBV5-4	TRBJ2-7	-	-	CASSLPGAYEQYF	TGTGCCAGCAGCTTGCCGGGGGCCTACGAGCAGTACTTC
TRBV19	TRBJ2-7	-	-	CASRLRETSYEQYF	TGTGCCAGTAGGCTCAGGGAGACCTCCTACGAGCAGTACTTC
TRBV27	TRBJ1-5	-	-	CASTLLGGAISNQPQHF	TGTGCCAGCACCCTTTTGGGGGGCGCGATTAGCAATCAGCCCCAGCATTTT
TRBV5-6	TRBJ2-7	-	TRBD1	CASSLSGQDYEQYF	TGTGCCAGCAGCTTGTCTGGACAGGACTACGAGCAGTACTTC
TRBV5-6	TRBJ1-2	-	-	CASRVANINYGYTF	TGTGCCAGCAGGGTGGCAAATATCAACTATGGCTACACCTTC
TRBV19	TRBJ1-5	-	TRBD1	CASSFRTGGAPGNQPQHF	TGTGCCAGTAGTTTCCGGACAGGGGGCGCCCCGGGCAATCAGCCCCAGCATTTT
TRBV30	TRBJ1-2	-	-	CAWSRLYGYTF	TGTGCCTGGAGTCGGCTCTATGGCTACACCTTC
TRBV5-1	TRBJ2-7	once	-	CASSLELTDYEQYF	TGCGCCAGCAGCTTGGAATTAACGGACTACGAGCAGTACTTC
TRBV9	TRBJ1-3	-	-	CASCPGGDSGNTIYF	TGTGCCAGTTGTCCTGGGGGGGACTCTGGAAACACCATATATTTT
TRBV29-1	TRBJ2-7	-	TRBD2	CSVEDRHTSGGTYEQYF	TGCAGCGTTGAAGATCGCCATACTAGCGGGGGAACCTACGAGCAGTACTTC
TRBV6-6	TRBJ2-7	-	-	CASVADLYYEQYF	TGTGCCAGCGTAGCGGACCTATACTACGAGCAGTACTTC
TRBV21-1	TRBJ1-5	-	-	CASSNMDRMGLSNQPQHF	TGTGCCAGCAGCAACATGGACAGGATGGGTTTGAGCAATCAGCCCCAGCATTTT
TRBV5-5	TRBJ1-1	-	TRBD1	CASSRSTGVNTEAFF	TGTGCCAGCAGCCGGTCGACAGGGGTGAACACTGAAGCTTTCTTT
TRBV2	TRBJ2-3	-	-	CASIREHTDTQYF	TGTGCCAGCATCCGGGAACACACAGATACGCAGTATTTT
TRBV7-9	TRBJ2-7	-	-	CASSPESYSLEQYF	TGTGCCAGCAGCCCCGAGTCGTACTCCCTCGAGCAGTACTTC
TRBV6-5	TRBJ1-2	-	TRBD1	CASSSTAGGAGYGYTF	TGTGCCAGCAGTTCGACTGCAGGGGGCGCGGGGTATGGCTACACCTTC
TRBV2	TRBJ2-1	once	TRBD2	CASSLVSGGEQFF	TGTGCCAGCAGTCTTGTTAGCGGGGGTGAGCAGTTCTTC
TRBV2	TRBJ1-2	-	-	CASRLGKANYGYTF	TGTGCCAGCAGGTTGGGAAAAGCTAACTATGGCTACACCTTC
TRBV12-3/TRBV12-4	TRBJ1-2	-	-	CASREQGNYGYTF	TGTGCCAGCAGAGAACAGGGAAACTATGGCTACACCTTC
TRBV27	TRBJ2-1	-	TRBD2	CASSSRTSGDVLEVYNEQFF	TGTGCCAGCAGTTCCCGGACTAGCGGGGACGTCCTCGAAGTCTACAATGAGCAGTTCTTC
TRBV19	TRBJ2-7	-	TRBD1	CASSSPGQGNSYEQYF	TGTGCCAGTAGTAGTCCGGGACAGGGCAACTCCTACGAGCAGTACTTC
TRBV5-1	TRBJ1-6	-	-	CASSSPGNSPLHF	TGCGCCAGCAGCTCCCCAGGGAATTCACCCCTCCACTTT
TRBV2	TRBJ2-1	-	TRBD1	CASSAGTGDYNEQFF	TGTGCCAGCAGTGCCGGGACAGGGGACTACAATGAGCAGTTCTTC
TRBV19	TRBJ2-5	-	-	CASTLAGLKTQYF	TGTGCCAGTACCCTAGCAGGGTTAAAGACCCAGTACTTC
TRBV28	TRBJ2-7	-	-	CASSLRGPYEQYF	TGTGCCAGCAGTTTACGGGGTCCCTACGAGCAGTACTTC
TRBV18	TRBJ1-2	-	-	CASRTPLSGYTF	TGTGCCAGCCGCACTCCTTTATCTGGCTACACCTTC
TRBV28	TRBJ1-1	-	-	CASSSSLKRNTEAFF	TGTGCCAGCAGTTCGAGCTTGAAAAGGAACACTGAAGCTTTCTTT
TRBV28	TRBJ1-5	-	-	CASSGPGRTNQPQHF	TGTGCCAGCAGTGGACCGGGACGGACCAATCAGCCCCAGCATTTT
TRBV5-4	TRBJ1-2	-	-	CASSFTQANYGYTF	TGTGCCAGCAGCTTCACACAGGCTAACTATGGCTACACCTTC
TRBV5-6	TRBJ1-4	few	TRBD1	CASSLAGGTANEKLFF	TGTGCCAGCAGCTTGGCAGGTGGGACAGCTAATGAAAAACTGTTTTTT
TRBV10-3	TRBJ1-2	-	TRBD1	CAISESQGGPMVGYTF	TGTGCCATCAGTGAGTCTCAGGGGGGACCGATGGTGGGCTACACCTTC
TRBV27	TRBJ1-1	-	-	CASSFRGGEAFF	TGTGCCAGCAGTTTCAGGGGTGGGGAAGCTTTCTTT
TRBV4-3	TRBJ1-5	-	TRBD1	CASSQDRLLNQPQHF	TGCGCCAGCAGCCAGGACAGGCTATTGAATCAGCCCCAGCATTTT
TRBV6-2/TRBV6-3	TRBJ2-1	-	-	CASSLYNEQFF	TGTGCCAGCAGCCTTTACAATGAGCAGTTCTTC
TRBV5-4	TRBJ2-1	-	TRBD1	CASSRTGGGSSYNEQFF	TGTGCCAGCAGCAGGACAGGGGGCGGGAGCTCCTACAATGAGCAGTTCTTC
TRBV2	TRBJ1-1	-	TRBD1	CASKRQGAFMNTEAFF	TGTGCCAGCAAGAGGCAGGGGGCGTTCATGAACACTGAAGCTTTCTTT
TRBV5-1	TRBJ2-7	-	-	CASSLAVPTSSYEQYF	TGCGCCAGCAGCTTGGCCGTGCCTACTAGCTCCTACGAGCAGTACTTC
TRBV18	TRBJ2-7	-	-	CASSPSMGYEQYF	TGTGCCAGCTCACCAAGTATGGGCTACGAGCAGTACTTC
TRBV29-1	TRBJ1-4	-	-	CSVEVGAKGAGVSNEKLFF	TGCAGCGTTGAAGTAGGGGCCAAGGGAGCCGGGGTAAGTAATGAAAAACTGTTTTTT
TRBV9	TRBJ2-7	-	TRBD2	CASSVGGSVLYEQYF	TGTGCCAGCAGCGTAGGCGGGAGCGTTCTTTACGAGCAGTACTTC
TRBV18	TRBJ2-5	-	TRBD2	CASSPGTSGETQYF	TGTGCCAGCTCACCAGGGACTAGCGGAGAGACCCAGTACTTC
TRBV29-1	TRBJ2-3	-	-	CSVAQSYTDTQYF	TGCAGCGTTGCTCAGAGTTACACAGATACGCAGTATTTT
TRBV9	TRBJ1-6	-	-	CASSAEGPTDSPLHF	TGTGCCAGCAGCGCCGAAGGCCCCACAGATTCACCCCTCCACTTT
TRBV24-1	TRBJ2-5	few	TRBD1	CATSGYRGAPQETQYF	TGTGCCACCAGTGGTTACAGGGGAGCACCCCAAGAGACCCAGTACTTC